Reported below is one T cell receptor (beta chain). Its target is not known. These data originate in a study of cytomegalovirus exposure and HLA in healthy donors. The CDR3 is made up of 14 amino acids. CDR1 and CDR2 (germline): SGHAT, FQNNGV. Nominally healthy donors provided the samples, though records likely missed some immune exposures. The study, taken as a whole, reports: CMV antigen specificity of a few CMV-associated chains was confirmed in vitro. A missense DCLRE1C variant was associated with V- and J-gene trimming of TCR beta chains in a later analysis, and an independent cohort replicated the association.

The PCR used 60 Vbeta and 13 Jbeta primers. This table comes from immunoSEQ multiplex PCR, and its TCRdb copy is limited to in-frame clones, with some not included. The table lists 50,000 to 60,000 clones, approximately 78% of them singletons. Sequenced material: PBMCs. The sequence was obtained from a female donor in good health and CMV-seronegative. The chain combines TRBV11-2 with TRBJ2-7; TRBD2 matches at 9 bases. The J call may be wrong; the DNA end is better matched by TRBJ2-4. CDR3 region: CASSSSSGASIQYF. CDR3 DNA sequence: TGTGCCAGCAGCTCCTCTAGCGGGGCATCCATTCAGTACTTC.